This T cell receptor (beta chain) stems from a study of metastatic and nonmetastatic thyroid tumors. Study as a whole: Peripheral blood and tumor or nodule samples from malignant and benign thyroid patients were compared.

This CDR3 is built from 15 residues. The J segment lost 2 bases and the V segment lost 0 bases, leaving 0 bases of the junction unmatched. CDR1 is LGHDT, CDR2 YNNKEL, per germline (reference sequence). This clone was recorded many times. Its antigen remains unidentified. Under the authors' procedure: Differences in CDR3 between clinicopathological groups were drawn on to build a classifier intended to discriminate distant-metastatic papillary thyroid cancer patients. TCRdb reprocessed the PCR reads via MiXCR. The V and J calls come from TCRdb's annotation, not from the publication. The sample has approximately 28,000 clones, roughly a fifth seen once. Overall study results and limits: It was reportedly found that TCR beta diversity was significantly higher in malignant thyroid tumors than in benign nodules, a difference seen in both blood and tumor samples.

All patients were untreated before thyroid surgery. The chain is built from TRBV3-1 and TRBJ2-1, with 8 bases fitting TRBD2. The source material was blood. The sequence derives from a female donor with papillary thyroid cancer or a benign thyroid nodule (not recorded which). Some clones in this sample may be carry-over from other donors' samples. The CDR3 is CASSQDGGAYNEQFF. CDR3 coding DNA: TGTGCCAGCAGCCAAGACGGGGGGGCCTACAATGAGCAGTTCTTC.